These T cell receptor beta chains were read from a single sample in a study of shared clonotypes between healthy human individuals. TCRdb's copy holds only in-frame clones and misses some; the assay was immunoSEQ multiplex PCR. This sample carries about 690,000 clones, roughly 87% of them seen once, and the ten largest clones take more than 30%. The sample comprised memory CD8+ T cells from PBMCs. The receptors stem from a man aged 18 to 29 in good health. Some clones in this sample may be carry-over from other donors' samples. CDR3s include the opening cysteine and the closing phenylalanine or tryptophan. D genes are given only for firm matches. The listing skips clone size in some rows; elsewhere it reads once, few, many or a size class.

d_gene	abundance	v_gene	j_gene	CDR3nt	CDR3aa
.	.	TRBV6-5	TRBJ1-1	TGTGCCAGCCTCTTCGGCACTGAAGCTTTCTTT	CASLFGTEAFF
.	.	TRBV27	TRBJ2-3	TGTGCCAGCAGTTTGGCGGCAGCAGATACGCAGTATTTT	CASSLAAADTQYF
.	.	TRBV9	TRBJ2-1	TGTGCCAGCAGCGCCCATAGACAGAGCCGTTACAATGAGCAGTTCTTC	CASSAHRQSRYNEQFF
.	.	TRBV11-1	TRBJ2-1	TGTGCCAGCAGCTGGACCGCTAACAATGAGCAGTTCTTC	CASSWTANNEQFF
.	.	TRBV9	TRBJ1-3	TGTGCCAGCAGCCCGAACACCCCTGGAAACACCATATATTTT	CASSPNTPGNTIYF
TRBD1	.	TRBV6-1	TRBJ2-2	TGTGCCAGCAGTGAGGACAGGGGACGCACCGGGGAGCTGTTTTTT	CASSEDRGRTGELFF
.	.	TRBV15	TRBJ1-5	TGTGCCACCAGCAGAGAGGACAGCCACAATCAGCCCCAGCATTTT	CATSREDSHNQPQHF
TRBD1	once	TRBV27	TRBJ2-3	TGTGCCAGCACCTCTGGGACAGGGGCATCAGATACGCAGTATTTT	CASTSGTGASDTQYF
.	.	TRBV7-2	TRBJ2-3	TGTGCCAGCAGACCCAGCGGGTCCAGCACAGATACGCAGTATTTT	CASRPSGSSTDTQYF
TRBD2	.	TRBV14	TRBJ2-5	TGTGCCAGCAACGTAGCGGGAGGGCCGGGAGAGACCCAGTACTTC	CASNVAGGPGETQYF
.	.	TRBV27	TRBJ1-1	TGTGCCAGCAGTTTAAAGGGTTCCAGAGCGATGAACACTGAAGCTTTCTTT	CASSLKGSRAMNTEAFF
TRBD2	once	TRBV28	TRBJ2-3	TGTGCCAGCACCCGACTAGCGGGCATGGGAGATACGCAGTATTTT	CASTRLAGMGDTQYF
.	.	TRBV7-9	TRBJ2-3	TGTGCCAGCAGTACGATAAAGGGAAGTGGCACAGATACGCAGTATTTT	CASSTIKGSGTDTQYF
.	.	TRBV28	TRBJ1-4	TGTGCCAGCAGTCGAAACAGGCTCTTTAATGAAAAACTGTTTTTT	CASSRNRLFNEKLFF
.	.	TRBV5-1	TRBJ2-7	TGCGCCAGCAGGTACGACACCTCCTACGAGCAGTGCTTC	CASRYDTSYEQCF
TRBD2	.	TRBV28	TRBJ2-3	TGTGCCAGCAGTTTCCCCCTGACTAGCGGTTTAAGCACAGATACGCAGTATTTT	CASSFPLTSGLSTDTQYF
TRBD1	.	TRBV25-1	TRBJ2-5	TGTGCCAGCAGTGAATATCCGACAGGGAATCAAGAGACCCAGTACTTC	CASSEYPTGNQETQYF
.	.	TRBV18	TRBJ2-7	TGTGCCAGCTCACTACGGGAAAGCATCGAGCAGTACTTC	CASSLRESIEQYF
TRBD2	.	TRBV27	TRBJ2-3	TGTGCCAGCACCGTAAGAGCGGGAGGCAGAGATACGCAGTATTTT	CASTVRAGGRDTQYF
TRBD1	.	TRBV4-1	TRBJ1-2	TGCGCCAGCAGCCTCCGGACAGGGAGCAACTATGGCTACACCTTC	CASSLRTGSNYGYTF
TRBD1	.	TRBV5-6	TRBJ1-2	TGTGCCAGCAGCCCCTGGACAGGGCGAACCTCTCCGGGCTATGGCTACACCTTC	CASSPWTGRTSPGYGYTF
TRBD2	.	TRBV6-5	TRBJ2-7	TGTGCCAGCAGCCCCGGGACTAGCGGGAGCGAGCAGTACTTC	CASSPGTSGSEQYF
TRBD2	.	TRBV29-1	TRBJ2-5	TGCAGCGTTGGGACTAGCCCGCGCGAGACCCAGTACTTC	CSVGTSPRETQYF
TRBD2	.	TRBV25-1	TRBJ2-2	TGTGCCAGCAGGTCCCGACTAGCGGGTAACACCGGGGAGCTGTTTTTT	CASRSRLAGNTGELFF
.	.	TRBV28	TRBJ1-1	TGTGCCAGCAGTTTAATAGCGGCTGCCAAGTGGAACACTGAAGCTTTCTTT	CASSLIAAAKWNTEAFF
.	.	TRBV29-1	TRBJ1-2	TGCAGCGTTGAAGATATCGGGAGCTATGGCTACACCTTC	CSVEDIGSYGYTF
TRBD2	.	TRBV4-1	TRBJ2-7	TGCGCCAGCAGTGACATAATGAGCCTAGCGGGAGAGTACGAGCAGTACTTC	CASSDIMSLAGEYEQYF
.	once	TRBV27	TRBJ1-5	TGTGCCAGCAGTTTACTAGGTCCGGGTCAGCCCCAGCATTTT	CASSLLGPGQPQHF
.	.	TRBV15	TRBJ2-7	TGTGCCACCAGCAGAGTCGAGGGCCTCGAGCAGTACTTC	CATSRVEGLEQYF
.	.	TRBV6-6	TRBJ2-7	TGTGCCAGCAGTTACTCGGACACGAGCTCCTACGAGCAGTACTTC	CASSYSDTSSYEQYF
.	.	TRBV29-1	TRBJ2-5	TGCAGCGTTGAACAGACAGTACCTGGAGAGACCCAGTACTTC	CSVEQTVPGETQYF
TRBD1	.	TRBV30	TRBJ1-2	TGTGCCTGGAGTGCCTCGCCGACAGGGGACTATGGCTACACCTTC	CAWSASPTGDYGYTF
.	.	TRBV7-9	TRBJ2-7	TGTGCCAGCAGCTTGAGGGGGGCGCCTCCCGACGAGCAGTACTTC	CASSLRGAPPDEQYF
TRBD1	.	TRBV5-6	TRBJ2-7	TGTGCCAGCAGCGGAGGGACAGGGCCCCTGTACTTC	CASSGGTGPLYF
.	.	TRBV19	TRBJ1-2	TGTGCCAGTAGTATCCCTGATGGCTACACCTTC	CASSIPDGYTF
.	many	TRBV28	TRBJ2-7	TGTGCCAGCAGTTCGGACATAAAGTACGAGCAGTACTTC	CASSSDIKYEQYF
.	.	TRBV27	TRBJ2-7	TGTGCCAGCAGTTTCCACCCCGGGGTGAACGAGCAGTACTTC	CASSFHPGVNEQYF
TRBD2	few	TRBV14	TRBJ2-7	TGTGCCAGCAGCCAACGGGGGGCCTACGAGCAGTACTTC	CASSQRGAYEQYF
.	once	TRBV5-1	TRBJ2-2	TGCGCCAGCAGCTTTGCTGGGGGGACCAACACCGGGGAGCTGTTTTTT	CASSFAGGTNTGELFF
.	.	TRBV25-1	TRBJ2-7	TGTGCCAGCACCCCGGGGTACGAGCAGTACTTC	CASTPGYEQYF
.	.	TRBV9	TRBJ2-3	TGTGCCAGCAGCGTACGAACGGGATCTATAGATACGCAGTATTTT	CASSVRTGSIDTQYF
.	.	TRBV7-9	TRBJ2-5	TGTGCCAGCAGCTTAGCCAGGGGAGGGGAGACCCAGTACTTC	CASSLARGGETQYF
.	.	TRBV21-1	TRBJ2-7	TGTGCCACTTTGAGGGCCTCCTACGAGCAGTACTTC	CATLRASYEQYF
.	.	TRBV6-5	TRBJ1-6	TGTGCCAGCAGTTACGGGAATTCACCCCTCCACTTT	CASSYGNSPLHF
TRBD1	.	TRBV27	TRBJ2-7	TGTGCCAGCAGTTTGGGGGTGGGACAGGGATCCTACGAGCAGTACTTC	CASSLGVGQGSYEQYF
TRBD1	.	TRBV27	TRBJ2-1	TGTGCCACCAGGACAGGGGCCTACAATGAGCAGTTCTTC	CATRTGAYNEQFF
.	.	TRBV5-5	TRBJ1-1	TGTGCCAGCAGCTGGCAGATTGGGACTGAAGCTTTCTTT	CASSWQIGTEAFF
.	.	TRBV2	TRBJ1-5	TGTGCCAGCAGCGAAGGAGGACGGCCTAGCAATCAGCCCCAGCATTTT	CASSEGGRPSNQPQHF
.	.	TRBV19	TRBJ2-7	TGTGCCAGTAGTCTAACAGGCTCCTACGAGCAGTACTTC	CASSLTGSYEQYF
.	.	TRBV10-3	TRBJ2-7	TGTGCCATCAGTGAGTTAACCCGAAATTACGAGCAGTACTTC	CAISELTRNYEQYF
.	once	TRBV6-1	TRBJ2-3	TGTGCCAGCAGGAAGGGACCGATTAGCACAGATACGCAGTATTTT	CASRKGPISTDTQYF
TRBD1	.	TRBV29-1	TRBJ2-7	TGCAGCGTTGAAGACTACGCAGGGGGACGAGAGCAGTACTTC	CSVEDYAGGREQYF
.	.	TRBV28	TRBJ1-4	TGTGCCAGCAGTTCCCCCCTGACCCCTAATGAAAAACTGTTTTTT	CASSSPLTPNEKLFF